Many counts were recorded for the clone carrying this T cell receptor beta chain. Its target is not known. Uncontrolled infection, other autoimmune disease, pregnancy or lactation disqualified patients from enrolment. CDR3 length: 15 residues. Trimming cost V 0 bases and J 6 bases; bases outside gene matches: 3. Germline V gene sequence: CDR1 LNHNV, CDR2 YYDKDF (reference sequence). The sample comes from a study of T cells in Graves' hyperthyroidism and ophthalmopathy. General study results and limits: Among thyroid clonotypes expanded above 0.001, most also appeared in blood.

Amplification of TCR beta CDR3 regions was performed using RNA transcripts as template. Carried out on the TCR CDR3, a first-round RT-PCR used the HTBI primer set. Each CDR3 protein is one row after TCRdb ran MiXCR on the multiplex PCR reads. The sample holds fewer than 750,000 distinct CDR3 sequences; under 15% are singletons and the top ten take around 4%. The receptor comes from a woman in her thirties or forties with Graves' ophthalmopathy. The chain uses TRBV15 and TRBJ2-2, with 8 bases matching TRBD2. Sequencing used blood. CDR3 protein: CATSRDRGGAGELFF. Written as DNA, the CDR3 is TGTGCCACCAGCAGAGATCGGGGGGGGGCCGGGGAGCTGTTTTTT.